This T cell receptor (beta chain) stems from a study of T cells after posttransplantation cyclophosphamide. Regarding the study as a whole: Recipient CMV seropositivity and CMV reactivation strongly tracked TRB clonality. Tissue-infiltrating T cells from skin or gut overlapped little with blood T cells. Donor CD8+ memory clones often dominated recipient blood repertoires at later times.

The CDR3 contains 15 residues. V trimming: 1 base; J trimming: 3 bases; junction bases outside the gene matches: 3. CDR1 and CDR2 from the germline V gene are MDHEN and SYDVKM. A marrow graft followed busulfan-fludarabine conditioning, with cyclophosphamide on days +3 and +4. This clone showed up many times. Its cognate antigen is unknown. Generated by immunoSEQ multiplex PCR, the TCRdb table keeps only in-frame clones and is missing some. The sample contains 7,000 to 9,000 clones, none of them singletons. The genes are TRBV28 and TRBJ1-2, with 9 bases aligning to TRBD1. This TCR was sampled from a female patient aged 45 to 65 who received an allogeneic stem cell transplant from a related donor, was CMV-positive, and had no GVHD. The graft donor may have contributed some T cells. The specimen comprised PBMCs, sampled after allogeneic stem cell transplant with posttransplant cyclophosphamide. The DNA of the CDR3 is TGTGCCAGCAGTTTATTGGGACAGGGATACTATGGCTACACCTTC. This encodes CASSLLGQGYYGYTF.